This T cell receptor beta chain was sequenced for a study of blood T cell repertoires in COVID-19. Generated by immunoSEQ multiplex PCR, the TCRdb table keeps only in-frame clones and is missing some. The data show 30,000 to 40,000 clones, about 88% seen once. From germline, CDR1 is WSHSY and CDR2 SAAADI. The CDR3 extends over 15 amino acids. Trimming removed 5 bases from V and 2 bases from J; junction bases left unmatched: 4. This TCR came from a human donor in a cohort sampled during active COVID-19. What was sequenced was peripheral blood. V gene TRBV10-2 combines with J gene TRBJ2-3; 10 bases fit TRBD2. The chain's CDR3 is CASSSSGGATDTQYF. The CDR3 nucleotides read TGCGCCAGCAGTTCGAGCGGGGGGGCCACAGATACGCAGTATTTT.